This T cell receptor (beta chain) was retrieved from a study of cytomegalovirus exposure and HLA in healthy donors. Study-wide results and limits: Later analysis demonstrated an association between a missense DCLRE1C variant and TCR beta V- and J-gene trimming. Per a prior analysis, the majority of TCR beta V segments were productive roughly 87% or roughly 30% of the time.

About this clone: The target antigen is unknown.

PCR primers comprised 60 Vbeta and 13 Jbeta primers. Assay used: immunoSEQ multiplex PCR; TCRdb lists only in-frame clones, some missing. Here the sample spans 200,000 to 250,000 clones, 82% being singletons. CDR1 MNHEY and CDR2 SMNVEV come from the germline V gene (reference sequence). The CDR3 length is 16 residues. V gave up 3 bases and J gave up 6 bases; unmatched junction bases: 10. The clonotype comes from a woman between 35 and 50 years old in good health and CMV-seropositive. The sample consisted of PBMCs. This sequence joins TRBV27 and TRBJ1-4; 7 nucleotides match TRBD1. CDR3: CASSFLTTGRDEKLFF. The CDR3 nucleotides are TGTGCCAGCAGTTTCCTGACGACAGGGCGGGATGAAAAACTGTTTTTT.